This TCR beta chain was captured in a study of beta chain features in type 1 diabetes. Study-level information: The patients were much like the healthy donors in age, gender and cell yields. Whole-study findings and limits: Sequencing of cDNA might inflate the share of cells that strongly express TCR. When VDJ junctions were examined, type 1 diabetes patients showed fewer insertions and more deletions. Moderate yet significant TCRB CDR3 shortening was seen in Type 1 diabetes patients in all four CD4+ subsets.

TCRB transcripts that were expressed got sequenced, as all of the isolated RNA had been reverse transcribed. Generated by immunoSEQ multiplex PCR, the TCRdb table keeps only in-frame clones and is missing some. The sample has a few hundred thousand clones; 16% are singletons. The CDR3 totals 14 residues. Germline CDR1 is SQVTM and CDR2 is ANQGSEA. This clone came up a few times. The antigen remains undetermined. This chain uses TRBV29-1 with TRBJ1-2; D is unclear. Sequenced material: naive CD4+ T cells from blood. This receptor was identified in a man younger than 40 with type 1 diabetes. The CDR3 DNA is TGCACCACTGAGGGTGGGTCTCGGGGTGATGGCTACACCTTC. Translated, it gives CTTEGGSRGDGYTF. Complete variable domain (other parts from reference TRBV29-1 and TRBJ1-2): SAVISQKPSRDICQRGTSLTIQCQVDSQVTMMFWYRQQPGQSLTLIATANQGSEATYESGFVIDKFPISRPNLTFSTLTVSNMSPEDSSIYLCTTEGGSRGDGYTFGSGTRLTVV.